This T cell receptor beta chain was obtained from a study of T cell changes during pregnancy in multiple sclerosis. Sequencing was performed with immunoSEQ multiplex PCR; in TCRdb, only in-frame clones are kept and a portion is missing. The sample includes more than 45,000 clones, 94% of them seen just once. Germline V gene data show CDR1 as SGDLS and CDR2 as YYNGEE. Germline trimming cut 4 bases from V and 6 bases from J; bases unmatched to any gene: 12. CDR3 size: 16 residues. This chain joins TRBV9 and TRBJ2-3; TRBD1 matches 9 bases. The material was CD4+ T cells from peripheral blood mononuclear cells, obtained in the second trimester of pregnancy. This TCR was sampled from a female donor with multiple sclerosis, enrolled in a pregnancy study. Written as DNA, the CDR3 is TGTGCCAGCAGCCCTGGACAGGGGACGATGTTGGATACGCAGTATTTT. Translating gives CASSPGQGTMLDTQYF.